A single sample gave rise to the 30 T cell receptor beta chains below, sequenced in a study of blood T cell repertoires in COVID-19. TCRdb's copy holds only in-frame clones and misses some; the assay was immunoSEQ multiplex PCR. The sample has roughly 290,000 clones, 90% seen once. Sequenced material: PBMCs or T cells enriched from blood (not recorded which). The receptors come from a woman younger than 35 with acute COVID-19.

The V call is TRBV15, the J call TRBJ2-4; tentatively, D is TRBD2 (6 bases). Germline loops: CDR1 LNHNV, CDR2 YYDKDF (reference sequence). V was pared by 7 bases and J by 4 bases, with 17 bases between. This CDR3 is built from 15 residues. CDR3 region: CATNSGGDGKNIQYF. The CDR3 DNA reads TGTGCCACCAACTCGGGCGGGGACGGGAAAAACATTCAGTACTTC.

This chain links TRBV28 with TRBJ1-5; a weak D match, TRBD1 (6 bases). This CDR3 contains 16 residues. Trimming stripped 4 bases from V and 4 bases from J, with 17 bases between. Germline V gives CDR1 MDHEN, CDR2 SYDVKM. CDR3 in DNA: TGTGCCAGCAGTTACCTAGGGGCAGGGACAAATCAGCCCCAGCATTTT. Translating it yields CASSYLGAGTNQPQHF.

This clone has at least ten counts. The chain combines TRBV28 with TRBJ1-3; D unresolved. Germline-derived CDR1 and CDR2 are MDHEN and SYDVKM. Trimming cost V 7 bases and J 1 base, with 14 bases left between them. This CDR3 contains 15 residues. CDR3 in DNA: TGTGCCAGCACTCCCCCCGGGAGGTCTGGAAACACCATATATTTT. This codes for CASTPPGRSGNTIYF. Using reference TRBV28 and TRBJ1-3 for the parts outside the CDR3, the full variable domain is DVKVTQSSRYLVKRTGEKVFLECVQDMDHENMFWYRQDPGLGLRLIYFSYDVKMKEKGDIPEGYSVSREKKERFSLILESASTNQTSMYLCASTPPGRSGNTIYFGEGSWLTVV.

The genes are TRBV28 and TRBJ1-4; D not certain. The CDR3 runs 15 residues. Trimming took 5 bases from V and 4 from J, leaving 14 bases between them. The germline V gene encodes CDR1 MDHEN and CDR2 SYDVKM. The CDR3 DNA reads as TGTGCCAGCAGTCCCCCTAGAGGGCTTAATGAAAAACTGTTTTTT. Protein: CASSPPRGLNEKLFF.

The CDR3 bases are TGTGCCAGCAGTGAAGGCCGGGGAATCGATGGCTACACCTTC. Translation gives CASSEGRGIDGYTF. The J gene is TRBJ1-2, the V gene TRBV6-1, with D unclear. This CDR3 is built from 14 residues. V was cut by 1 base and J by 6 bases, with 12 bases left in between. The germline V gene has CDR1 MNHNS and CDR2 SASEGT.

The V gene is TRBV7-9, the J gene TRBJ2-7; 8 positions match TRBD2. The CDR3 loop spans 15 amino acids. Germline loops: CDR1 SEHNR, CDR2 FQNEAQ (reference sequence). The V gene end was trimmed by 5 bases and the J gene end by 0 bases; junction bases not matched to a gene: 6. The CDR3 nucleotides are TGTGCCAGCAGCCGAGGCGGGGGGAGCTCCTACGAGCAGTACTTC. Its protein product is CASSRGGGSSYEQYF.

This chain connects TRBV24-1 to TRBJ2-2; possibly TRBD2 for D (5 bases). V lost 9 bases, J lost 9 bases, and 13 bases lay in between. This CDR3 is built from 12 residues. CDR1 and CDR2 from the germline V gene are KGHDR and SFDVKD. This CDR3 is CATRGPTWELFF. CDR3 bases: TGTGCCACCCGGGGTCCTACATGGGAGCTGTTTTTT.

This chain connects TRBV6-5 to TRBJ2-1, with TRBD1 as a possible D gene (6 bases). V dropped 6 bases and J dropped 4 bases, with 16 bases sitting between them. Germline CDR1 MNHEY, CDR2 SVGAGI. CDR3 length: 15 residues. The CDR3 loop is CASRARHDRYNEQFF. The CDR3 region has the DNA TGTGCCAGCAGAGCCCGACACGACAGGTACAATGAGCAGTTCTTC.

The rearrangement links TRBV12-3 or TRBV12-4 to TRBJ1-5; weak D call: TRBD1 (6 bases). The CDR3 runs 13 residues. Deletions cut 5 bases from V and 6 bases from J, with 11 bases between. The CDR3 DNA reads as TGTGCCAGCAGTGACGGGGGGCCTCAGCCCCAGCATTTT. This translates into CASSDGGPQPQHF.

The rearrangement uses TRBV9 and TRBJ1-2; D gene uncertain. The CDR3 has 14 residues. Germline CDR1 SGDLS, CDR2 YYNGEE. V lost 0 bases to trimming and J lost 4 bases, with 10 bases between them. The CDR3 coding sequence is TGTGCCAGCAGCGTAGGCGCCACGTCCTATGGCTACACCTTC. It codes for CASSVGATSYGYTF.

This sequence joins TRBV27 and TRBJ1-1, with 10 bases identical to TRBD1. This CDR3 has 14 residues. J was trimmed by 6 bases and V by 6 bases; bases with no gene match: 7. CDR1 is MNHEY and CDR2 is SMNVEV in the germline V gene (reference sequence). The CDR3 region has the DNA TGTGCCAGCAGAGGACAGGGGGACGTCCCTGAAGCTTTCTTT. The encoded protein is CASRGQGDVPEAFF.

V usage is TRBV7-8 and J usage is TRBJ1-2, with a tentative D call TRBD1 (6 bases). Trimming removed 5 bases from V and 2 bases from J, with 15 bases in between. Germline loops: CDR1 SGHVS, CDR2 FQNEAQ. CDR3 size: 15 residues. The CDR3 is CASSLTGKRNYGYTF. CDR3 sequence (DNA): TGTGCCAGCAGCCTCACAGGGAAGAGGAACTATGGCTACACCTTC.

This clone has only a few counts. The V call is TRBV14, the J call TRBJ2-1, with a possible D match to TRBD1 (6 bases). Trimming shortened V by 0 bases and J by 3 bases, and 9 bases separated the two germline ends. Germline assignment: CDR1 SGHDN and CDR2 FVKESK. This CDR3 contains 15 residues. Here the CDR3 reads CASSQDGQIYNEQFF. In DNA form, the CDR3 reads TGTGCCAGCAGCCAAGATGGACAGATCTACAATGAGCAGTTCTTC. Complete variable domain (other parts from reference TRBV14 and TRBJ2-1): EAGVTQFPSHSVIEKGQTVTLRCDPISGHDNLYWYRRVMGKEIKFLLHFVKESKQDESGMPNNRFLAERTGGTYSTLKVQPAELEDSGVYFCASSQDGQIYNEQFFGPGTRLTVL.

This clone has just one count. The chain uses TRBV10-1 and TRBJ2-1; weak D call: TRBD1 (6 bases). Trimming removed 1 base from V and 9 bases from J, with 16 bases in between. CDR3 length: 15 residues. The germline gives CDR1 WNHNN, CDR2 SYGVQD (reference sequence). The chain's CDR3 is CASSEYRLLGGEQFF. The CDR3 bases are TGCGCCAGCAGTGAGTATCGACTACTAGGGGGTGAGCAGTTCTTC.

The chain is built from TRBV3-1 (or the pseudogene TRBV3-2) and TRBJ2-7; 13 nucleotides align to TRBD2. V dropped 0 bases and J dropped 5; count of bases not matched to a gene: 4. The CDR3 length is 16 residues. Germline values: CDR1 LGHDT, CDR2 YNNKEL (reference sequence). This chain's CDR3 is CASSQDGLAGVNEQYF. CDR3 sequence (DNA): TGTGCCAGCAGCCAAGATGGACTAGCGGGAGTCAACGAGCAGTACTTC.

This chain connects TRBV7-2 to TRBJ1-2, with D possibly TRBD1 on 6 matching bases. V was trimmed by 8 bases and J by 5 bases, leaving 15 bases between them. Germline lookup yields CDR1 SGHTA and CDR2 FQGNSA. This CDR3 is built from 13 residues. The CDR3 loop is CASGYDRPYGYTF. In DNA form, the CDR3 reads TGTGCCAGCGGCTACGACAGGCCATATGGCTACACCTTC.

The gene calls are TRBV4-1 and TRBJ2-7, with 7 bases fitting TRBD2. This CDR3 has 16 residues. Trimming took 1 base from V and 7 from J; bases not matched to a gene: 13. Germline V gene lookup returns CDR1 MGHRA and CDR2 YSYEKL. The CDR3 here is CASSQVGGLAGVEQYF. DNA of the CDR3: TGCGCCAGCAGCCAAGTGGGAGGATTGGCGGGAGTTGAGCAGTACTTC.

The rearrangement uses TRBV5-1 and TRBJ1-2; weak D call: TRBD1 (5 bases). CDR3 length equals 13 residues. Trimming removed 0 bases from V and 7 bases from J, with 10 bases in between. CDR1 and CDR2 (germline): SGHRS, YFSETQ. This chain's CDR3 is CASSLGRDGGYTF. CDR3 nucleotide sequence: TGCGCCAGCAGCTTGGGCAGGGATGGTGGCTACACCTTC.

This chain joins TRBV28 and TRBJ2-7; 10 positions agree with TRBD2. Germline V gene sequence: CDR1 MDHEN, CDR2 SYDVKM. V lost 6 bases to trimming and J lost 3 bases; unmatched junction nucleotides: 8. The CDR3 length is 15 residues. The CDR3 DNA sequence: TGTGCCAGCAGCCCGCTAGCGGGAGAGTACTACGAGCAGTACTTC. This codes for CASSPLAGEYYEQYF.

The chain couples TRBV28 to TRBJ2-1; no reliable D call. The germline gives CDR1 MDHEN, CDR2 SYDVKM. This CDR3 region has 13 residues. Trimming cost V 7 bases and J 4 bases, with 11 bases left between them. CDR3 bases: TGTGCCAGCACGTTCGGAGTTTACAATGAGCAGTTCTTC. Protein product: CASTFGVYNEQFF.

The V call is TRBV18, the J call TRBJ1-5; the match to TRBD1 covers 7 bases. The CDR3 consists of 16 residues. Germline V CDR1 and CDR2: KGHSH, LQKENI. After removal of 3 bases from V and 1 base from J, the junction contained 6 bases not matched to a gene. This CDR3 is CASSPRQGVSNQPQHF. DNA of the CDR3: TGTGCCAGCTCACCCCGGCAGGGGGTCAGCAATCAGCCCCAGCATTTT.

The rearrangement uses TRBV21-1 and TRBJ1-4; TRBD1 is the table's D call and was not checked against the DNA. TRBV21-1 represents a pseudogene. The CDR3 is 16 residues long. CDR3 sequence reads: CASSKNRVEHNEKLFF. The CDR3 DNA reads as TGTGCCAGCAGCAAGAACAGGGTGGAGCATAATGAAAAACTGTTTTTT.

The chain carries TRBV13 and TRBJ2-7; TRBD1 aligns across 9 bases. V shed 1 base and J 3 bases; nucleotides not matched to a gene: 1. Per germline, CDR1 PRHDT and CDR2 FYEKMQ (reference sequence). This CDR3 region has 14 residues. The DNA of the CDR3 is TGTGCCAGCAGCTTAGTGGGACAGGGCTACGAGCAGTACTTC. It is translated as CASSLVGQGYEQYF. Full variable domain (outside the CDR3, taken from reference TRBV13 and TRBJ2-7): AAGVIQSPRHLIKEKRETATLKCYPIPRHDTVYWYQQGPGQDPQFLISFYEKMQSDKGSIPDRFSAQQFSDYHSELNMSSLELGDSALYFCASSLVGQGYEQYFGPGTRLTVT.

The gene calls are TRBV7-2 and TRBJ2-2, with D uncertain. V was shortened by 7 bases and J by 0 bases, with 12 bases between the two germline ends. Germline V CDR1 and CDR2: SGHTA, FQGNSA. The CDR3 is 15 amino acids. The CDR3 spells CASIKTPANTGELFF. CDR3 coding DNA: TGTGCCAGCATCAAGACACCCGCGAACACCGGGGAGCTGTTTTTT.

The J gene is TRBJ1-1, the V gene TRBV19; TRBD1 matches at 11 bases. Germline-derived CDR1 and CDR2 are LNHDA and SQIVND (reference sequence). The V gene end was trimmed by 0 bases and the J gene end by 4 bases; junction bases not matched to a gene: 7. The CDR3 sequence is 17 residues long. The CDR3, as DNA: TGTGCCAGTAGTATAGATCCCCGGGACAGGGGGAGCACTGAAGCTTTCTTT. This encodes CASSIDPRDRGSTEAFF.

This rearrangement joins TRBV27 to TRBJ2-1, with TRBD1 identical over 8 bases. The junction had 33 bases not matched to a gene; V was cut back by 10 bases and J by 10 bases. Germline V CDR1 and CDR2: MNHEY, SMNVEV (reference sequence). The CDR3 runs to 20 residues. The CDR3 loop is CANPGQGAPSARTRVREQFF. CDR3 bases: TGTGCCAACCCAGGGCAGGGGGCGCCTAGTGCGCGTACAAGGGTCCGGGAGCAGTTCTTC.

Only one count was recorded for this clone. The CDR3 sequence is CATSDSPGDQQETQYF. For the CDR3, the DNA is TGTGCCACCAGTGATTCGCCAGGGGACCAACAAGAGACCCAGTACTTC. The chain is built from TRBV24-1 and TRBJ2-5, with D perhaps TRBD1 (6 bases). The CDR3 sequence is 16 residues long. The germline CDR1 and CDR2 sequences are KGHDR and SFDVKD. The ends were cut back, 2 bases at V and 2 bases at J, with 14 bases in the middle.

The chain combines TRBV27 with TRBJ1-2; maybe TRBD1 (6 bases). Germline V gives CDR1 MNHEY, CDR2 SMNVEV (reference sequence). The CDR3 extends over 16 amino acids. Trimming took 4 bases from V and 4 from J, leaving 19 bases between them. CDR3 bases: TGTGCCAGCAGTTCCCTCCCGCTACCAGGGGCCTATGGCTACACCTTC. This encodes CASSSLPLPGAYGYTF.

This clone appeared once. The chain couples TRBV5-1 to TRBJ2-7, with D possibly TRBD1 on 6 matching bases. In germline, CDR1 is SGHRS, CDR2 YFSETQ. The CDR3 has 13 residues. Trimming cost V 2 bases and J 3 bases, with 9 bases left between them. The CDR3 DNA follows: TGCGCCAGCAGCTTCGGACAGAACTACGAGCAGTACTTC. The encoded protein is CASSFGQNYEQYF.

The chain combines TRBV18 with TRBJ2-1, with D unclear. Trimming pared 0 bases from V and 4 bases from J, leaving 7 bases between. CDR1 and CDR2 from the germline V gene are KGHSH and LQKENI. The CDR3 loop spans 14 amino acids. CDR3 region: CASSPPVSYNEQFF. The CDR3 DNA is TGTGCCAGCTCACCACCGGTCAGTTACAATGAGCAGTTCTTC. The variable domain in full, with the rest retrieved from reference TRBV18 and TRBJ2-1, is NAGVMQNPRHLVRRRGQEARLRCSPMKGHSHVYWYRQLPEEGLKFMVYLQKENIIDESGMPKERFSAEFPKEGPSILRIQQVVRGDSAAYFCASSPPVSYNEQFFGPGTRLTVL.